This TCR beta chain derives from a study of blood T cell repertoires in COVID-19. Study context: Material from acute and convalescent COVID-19 was sourced from the United States, Italy and Spain.

Method: immunoSEQ multiplex PCR; TCRdb's copy keeps in-frame clones and lacks some. The sample carries 31,000 or so clones, about 88% recorded once. The CDR3 is 15 residues long. The germline CDR1 and CDR2 sequences are SEHNR and FQNEAQ (reference sequence). Trimming shortened V by 5 bases and J by 0 bases, and 10 bases separated the two germline ends. Sequenced sample: peripheral blood. This chain connects TRBV7-9 to TRBJ1-4; the D gene is possibly TRBD1 (5 bases). This receptor was taken from a man older than 75 with acute or convalescent COVID-19. CDR3 bases: TGTGCCAGCAGCCAAGGAGGGGCAACTAATGAAAAACTGTTTTTT. It specifies CASSQGGATNEKLFF. Full variable domain (rest looked up from reference TRBV7-9 and TRBJ1-4): DTGVSQNPRHKITKRGQNVTFRCDPISEHNRLYWYRQTLGQGPEFLTYFQNEAQLEKSRLLSDRFSAERPKGSFSTLEIQRTEQGDSAMYLCASSQGGATNEKLFFGSGTQLSVL.